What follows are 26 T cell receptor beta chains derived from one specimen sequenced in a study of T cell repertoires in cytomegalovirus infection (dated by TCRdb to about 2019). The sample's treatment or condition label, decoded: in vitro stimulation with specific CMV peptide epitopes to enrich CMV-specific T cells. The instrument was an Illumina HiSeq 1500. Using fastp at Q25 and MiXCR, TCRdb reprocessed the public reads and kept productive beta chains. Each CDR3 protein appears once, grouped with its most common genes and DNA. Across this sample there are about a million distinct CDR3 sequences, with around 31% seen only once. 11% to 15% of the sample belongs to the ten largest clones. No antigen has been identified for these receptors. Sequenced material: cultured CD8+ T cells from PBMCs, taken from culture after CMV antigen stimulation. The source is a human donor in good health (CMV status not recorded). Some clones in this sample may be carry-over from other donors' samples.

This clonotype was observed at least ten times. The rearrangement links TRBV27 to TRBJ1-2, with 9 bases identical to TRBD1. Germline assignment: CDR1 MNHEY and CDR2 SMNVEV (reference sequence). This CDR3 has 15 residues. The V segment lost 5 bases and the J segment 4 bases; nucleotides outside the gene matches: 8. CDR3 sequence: CASSTTGTGSYGYTF. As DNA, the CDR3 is TGTGCCAGCAGTACAACCGGGACAGGGTCCTATGGCTACACCTTC.

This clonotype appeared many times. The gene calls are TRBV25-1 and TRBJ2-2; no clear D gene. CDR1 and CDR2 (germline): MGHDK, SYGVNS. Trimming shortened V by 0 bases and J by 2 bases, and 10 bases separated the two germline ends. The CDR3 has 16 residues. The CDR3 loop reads CASSEYLPGNTGELFF. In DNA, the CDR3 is TGTGCCAGCAGTGAATATCTGCCCGGCAACACCGGGGAGCTGTTTTTT.

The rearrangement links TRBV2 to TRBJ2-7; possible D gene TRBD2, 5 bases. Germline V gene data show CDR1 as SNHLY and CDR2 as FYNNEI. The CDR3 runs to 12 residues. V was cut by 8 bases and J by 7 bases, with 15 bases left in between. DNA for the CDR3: TGTGCCAGCTTCCCCGGGGAAGGAGAGCAGTACTTC. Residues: CASFPGEGEQYF.

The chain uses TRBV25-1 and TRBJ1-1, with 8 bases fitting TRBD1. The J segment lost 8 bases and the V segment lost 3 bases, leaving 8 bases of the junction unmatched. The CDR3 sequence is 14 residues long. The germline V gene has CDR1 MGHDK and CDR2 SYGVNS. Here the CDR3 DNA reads TGTGCCAGCAGTGACAGGGGGCGAATTGACGAAGCTTTCTTT. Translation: CASSDRGRIDEAFF.

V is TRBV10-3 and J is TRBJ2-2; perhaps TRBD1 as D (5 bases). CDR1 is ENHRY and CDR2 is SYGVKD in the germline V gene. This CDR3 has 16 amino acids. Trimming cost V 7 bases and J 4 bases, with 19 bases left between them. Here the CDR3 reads CAITTDNSQFTGELFF. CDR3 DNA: TGTGCCATCACTACGGACAACAGTCAATTCACCGGGGAGCTGTTTTTT.

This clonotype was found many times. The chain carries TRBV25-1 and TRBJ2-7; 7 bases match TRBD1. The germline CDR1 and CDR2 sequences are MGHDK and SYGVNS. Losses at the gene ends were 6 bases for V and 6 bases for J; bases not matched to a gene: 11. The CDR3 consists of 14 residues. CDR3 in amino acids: CASSGTGEAGEQYF. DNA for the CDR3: TGTGCCAGCAGCGGTACAGGGGAAGCCGGCGAGCAGTACTTC.

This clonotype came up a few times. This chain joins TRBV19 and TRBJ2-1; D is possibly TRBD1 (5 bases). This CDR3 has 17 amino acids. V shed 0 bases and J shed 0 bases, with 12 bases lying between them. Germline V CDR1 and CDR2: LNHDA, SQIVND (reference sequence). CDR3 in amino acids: CASSIDRVKSSYNEQFF. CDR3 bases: TGTGCCAGTAGTATAGACAGGGTTAAGAGCTCCTACAATGAGCAGTTCTTC.

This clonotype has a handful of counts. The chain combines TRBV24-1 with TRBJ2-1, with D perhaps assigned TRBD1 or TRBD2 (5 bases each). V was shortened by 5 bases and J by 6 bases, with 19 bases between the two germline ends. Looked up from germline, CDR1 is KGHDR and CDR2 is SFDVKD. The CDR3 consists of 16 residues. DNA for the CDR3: TGTGCCACCAGTGGGTCCCGGGACGGAGTATTCAATGAGCAGTTCTTC. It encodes CATSGSRDGVFNEQFF.

The CDR3 sequence: CASGQGASNQPQHF. The CDR3 DNA is TGTGCCAGTGGACAGGGGGCGAGCAATCAGCCCCAGCATTTT. The V call is TRBV19, the J call TRBJ1-5; 11 bases fit TRBD1. Germline lookup yields CDR1 LNHDA and CDR2 SQIVND (reference sequence). This CDR3 spans 14 amino acids. After removal of 8 bases from V and 1 base from J, the junction contained 1 base not matched to a gene.

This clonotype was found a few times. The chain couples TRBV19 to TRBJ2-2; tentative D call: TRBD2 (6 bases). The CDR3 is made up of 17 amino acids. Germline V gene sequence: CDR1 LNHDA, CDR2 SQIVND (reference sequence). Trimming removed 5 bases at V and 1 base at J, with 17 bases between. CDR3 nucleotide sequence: TGTGCCAGTAGTTTCCCCCAGCGGGCGGGGAACACCGGGGAGCTGTTTTTT. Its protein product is CASSFPQRAGNTGELFF.

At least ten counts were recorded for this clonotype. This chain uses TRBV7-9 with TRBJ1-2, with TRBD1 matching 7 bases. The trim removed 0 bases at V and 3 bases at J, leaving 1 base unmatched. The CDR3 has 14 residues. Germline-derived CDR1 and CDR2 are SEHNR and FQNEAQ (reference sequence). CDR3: CASSLAQGYYGYTF. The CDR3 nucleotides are TGTGCCAGCAGCTTAGCACAGGGGTACTATGGCTACACCTTC.

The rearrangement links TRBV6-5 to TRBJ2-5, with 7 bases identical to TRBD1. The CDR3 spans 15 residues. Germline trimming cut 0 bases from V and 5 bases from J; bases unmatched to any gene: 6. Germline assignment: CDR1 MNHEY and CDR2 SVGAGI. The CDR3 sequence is CASSYSTGPRETQYF. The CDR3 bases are TGTGCCAGCAGTTACTCGACAGGGCCGCGGGAGACCCAGTACTTC.

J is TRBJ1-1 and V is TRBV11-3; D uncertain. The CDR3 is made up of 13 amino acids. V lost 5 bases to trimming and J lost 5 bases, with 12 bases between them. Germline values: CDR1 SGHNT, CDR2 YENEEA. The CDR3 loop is CASSHDYGTEAFF. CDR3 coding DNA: TGTGCCAGCAGCCATGACTATGGGACTGAAGCTTTCTTT. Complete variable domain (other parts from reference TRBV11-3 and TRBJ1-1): EAGVVQSPRYKIIEKKQPVAFWCNPISGHNTLYWYLQNLGQGPELLIRYENEEAVDDSQLPKDRFSAERLKGVDSTLKIQPAELGDSAVYLCASSHDYGTEAFFGQGTRLTVV.

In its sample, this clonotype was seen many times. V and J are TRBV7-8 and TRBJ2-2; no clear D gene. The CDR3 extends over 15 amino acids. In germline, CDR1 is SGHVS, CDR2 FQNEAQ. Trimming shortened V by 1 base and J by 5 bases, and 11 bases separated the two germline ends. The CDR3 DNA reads TGTGCCAGCAGCTTAGACCCTACCTGGACCGGGGAGCTGTTTTTT. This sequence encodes CASSLDPTWTGELFF.

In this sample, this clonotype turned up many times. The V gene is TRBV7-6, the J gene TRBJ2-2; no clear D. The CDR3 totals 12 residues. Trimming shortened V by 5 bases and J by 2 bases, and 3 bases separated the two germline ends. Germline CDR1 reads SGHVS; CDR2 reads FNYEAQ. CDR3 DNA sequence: TGTGCCAGCAGCCATAACACCGGGGAGCTGTTTTTT. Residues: CASSHNTGELFF.

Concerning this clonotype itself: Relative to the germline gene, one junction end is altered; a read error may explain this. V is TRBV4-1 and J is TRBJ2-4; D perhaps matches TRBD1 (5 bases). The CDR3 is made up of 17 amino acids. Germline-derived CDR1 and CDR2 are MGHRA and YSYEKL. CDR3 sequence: CANSQDVSGLAKNIQYF. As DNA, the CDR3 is TGTGCCAACAGCCAAGATGTGTCAGGGTTAGCCAAAAACATTCAGTACTTC.

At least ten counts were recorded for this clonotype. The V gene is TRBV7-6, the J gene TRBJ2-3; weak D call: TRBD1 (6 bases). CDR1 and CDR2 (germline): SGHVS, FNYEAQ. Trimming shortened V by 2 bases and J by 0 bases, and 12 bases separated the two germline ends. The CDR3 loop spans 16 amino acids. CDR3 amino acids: CASSLTNRESTDTQYF. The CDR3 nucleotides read TGTGCCAGCAGCTTAACTAACAGGGAAAGCACAGATACGCAGTATTTT.

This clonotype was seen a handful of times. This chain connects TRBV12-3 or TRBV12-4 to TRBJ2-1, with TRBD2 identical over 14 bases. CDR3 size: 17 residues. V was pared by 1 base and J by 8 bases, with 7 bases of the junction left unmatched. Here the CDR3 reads CASSLESGLAGGYEQFF. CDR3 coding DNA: TGTGCCAGCAGTTTAGAGTCCGGACTAGCGGGGGGCTATGAGCAGTTCTTC.

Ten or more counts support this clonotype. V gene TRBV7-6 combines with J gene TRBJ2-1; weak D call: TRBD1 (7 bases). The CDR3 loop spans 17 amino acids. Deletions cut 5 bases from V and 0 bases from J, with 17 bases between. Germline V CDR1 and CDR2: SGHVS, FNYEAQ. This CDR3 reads CASSPRQGGSSYNEQFF. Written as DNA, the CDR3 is TGTGCCAGCAGCCCCAGGCAGGGGGGCAGCTCCTACAATGAGCAGTTCTTC.

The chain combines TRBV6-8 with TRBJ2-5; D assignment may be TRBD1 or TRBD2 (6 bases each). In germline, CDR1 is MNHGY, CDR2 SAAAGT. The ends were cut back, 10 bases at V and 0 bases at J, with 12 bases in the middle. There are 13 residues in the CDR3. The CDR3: CATEEGDQETQYF. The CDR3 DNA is TGTGCCACCGAGGAGGGGGACCAAGAGACCCAGTACTTC.

The CDR3 coding sequence is TGTGCCAACAGTTTTGTAGGAGGCGGCGAGCAGTACGTC. It encodes CANSFVGGGEQYV. V and J are TRBV28 and TRBJ2-7; a weak D match, TRBD2 (5 bases). CDR3 size: 13 residues. Germline V lookup: CDR1 MDHEN, CDR2 SYDVKM.

The CDR3 spells CATEFWGGKGMNTEAFF. The CDR3, as DNA: TGTGCCACCGAATTTTGGGGGGGCAAGGGGATGAACACTGAAGCTTTCTTT. V and J are TRBV12-3 or TRBV12-4 and TRBJ1-1; D may be TRBD1 (6 bases). The CDR3 spans 17 residues. With 10 bases removed from V and 0 bases from J, the gap between germline ends came to 24 bases.

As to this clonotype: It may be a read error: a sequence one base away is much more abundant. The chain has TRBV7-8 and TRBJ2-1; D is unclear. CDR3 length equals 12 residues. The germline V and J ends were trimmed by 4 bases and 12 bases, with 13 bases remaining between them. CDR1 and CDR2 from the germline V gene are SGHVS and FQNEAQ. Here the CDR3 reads CASSYSRHVQFF. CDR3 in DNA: TGTGCCAGCAGCTACTCCCGGCATGTGCAGTTCTTC.

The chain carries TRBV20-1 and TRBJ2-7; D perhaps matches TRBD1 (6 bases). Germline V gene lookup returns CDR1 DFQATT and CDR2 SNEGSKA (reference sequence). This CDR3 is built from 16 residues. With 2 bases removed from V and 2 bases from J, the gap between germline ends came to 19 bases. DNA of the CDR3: TGCAGTGCTAGACCTTTGGGGGCGGGTCCTACCTACGAGCAGTACGTC. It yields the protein CSARPLGAGPTYEQYV.

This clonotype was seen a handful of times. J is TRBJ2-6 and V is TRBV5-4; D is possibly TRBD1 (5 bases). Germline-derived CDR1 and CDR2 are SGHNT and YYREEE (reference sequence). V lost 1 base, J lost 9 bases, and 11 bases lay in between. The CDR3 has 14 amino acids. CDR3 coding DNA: TGTGCCAGCAGCTTGAGGGGTATTGGCAACGTCCTGACTTTC. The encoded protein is CASSLRGIGNVLTF.

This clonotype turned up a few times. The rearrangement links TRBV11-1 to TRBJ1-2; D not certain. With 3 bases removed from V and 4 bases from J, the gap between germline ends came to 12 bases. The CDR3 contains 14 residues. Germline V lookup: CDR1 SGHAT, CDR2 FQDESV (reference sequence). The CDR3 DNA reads TGTGCCAGCAGCTTCTCCAGGACCTCCTATGGCTACACCTTC. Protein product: CASSFSRTSYGYTF.